These 28 T cell receptor beta chains came from one sample sequenced in a study of blood T cells in healthy people across ages (dated by TCRdb to about 2015). Library preparation used 5' RACE. Instrument used: Illumina HiSeq 2500. A second PCR of about 7 to 12 cycles was run with a J-beta primer mix and a sample-barcoded 5' primer. The public reads were run again by TCRdb, first through fastp at Q25 and then through MiXCR, and only productive beta chains were kept. When rows share a CDR3 protein, they turn into one entry using the most common DNA and genes. Here the sample has around 990,000 distinct CDR3 sequences; 35% to 40% occur a single time. The top ten clones comprise less than 15% of the sample. The sequencing sample was made of blood. These receptors all stem from a man between 18 and 35 years old in good health.

A remark on this clonotype: The junction shows a germline mismatch at one end, possibly a read error. The genes are TRBV7-9 and TRBJ1-1; D is ambiguous. The CDR3 sequence is 14 residues long. Germline CDR1 reads SEHNR; CDR2 reads FQNEAQ (reference sequence). CDR3 in DNA: TGTGCCTGCAGCTTAGACTCAGTGAACACTGAAGCTTTCTTT. Protein: CACSLDSVNTEAFF. Together with reference TRBV7-9 and TRBJ1-1, the CDR3 gives the full variable domain: DTGVSQNPRHKITKRGQNVTFRCDPISEHNRLYWYRQTLGQGPEFLTYFQNEAQLEKSRLLSDRFSAERPKGSFSTLEIQRTEQGDSAMYLCACSLDSVNTEAFFGQGTRLTVV.

The J gene is TRBJ2-7, the V gene TRBV6-6, with TRBD2 matching 8 bases. This CDR3 has 16 amino acids. V shed 5 bases, J shed 7 bases, and the junction held 16 bases outside the gene matches. From germline, CDR1 is MNHNY and CDR2 SVGAGI (reference sequence). The CDR3 sequence: CASSPAPSGGDREQYF. In DNA form, the CDR3 reads TGTGCCAGCAGTCCCGCCCCCAGCGGGGGTGATCGGGAGCAGTACTTC.

The chain couples TRBV6-1 to TRBJ1-1; possible D gene TRBD1, 5 bases. The CDR3 consists of 11 residues. The germline gives CDR1 MNHNS, CDR2 SASEGT. V gave up 7 bases and J gave up 6 bases, with 9 bases separating them. CDR3 sequence (DNA): TGTGCCAGCACCCGCAGGGCTGAAGCTTTCTTT. Protein: CASTRRAEAFF.

The sample holds a few counts of this clonotype. At one end the junction does not follow the germline gene, possibly because of a read error. The rearrangement links TRBV7-7 to TRBJ2-2; D gene uncertain. Germline values: CDR1 SSHAT, CDR2 FNYEAQ (reference sequence). This CDR3 contains 16 residues. Here the CDR3 DNA reads TGTGCTAGCAGCGTGGACCGGCGGAGGAACACCGGGGAGCTGTTTTTT. Amino acids: CASSVDRRRNTGELFF.

The chain employs TRBV6-2 or TRBV6-3 and TRBJ2-1, with a weak D call TRBD1 (5 bases). The CDR3 loop spans 16 amino acids. Germline values: CDR1 MNHEY, CDR2 SVGEGT. The V end lost 2 bases, the J end lost 3 bases, and 14 bases lay between the germline ends. Written as DNA, the CDR3 is TGTGCCAGCAGTTACCCCCCAGGGTTTTACTACAATGAGCAGTTCTTC. Protein sequence: CASSYPPGFYYNEQFF.

This clonotype was seen more than once but under ten times. This chain links TRBV7-2 with TRBJ1-2; D not resolved. The CDR3 totals 14 residues. Germline CDR1 is SGHTA and CDR2 is FQGNSA. V lost 4 bases to trimming and J lost 6 bases, with 15 bases between them. The chain's CDR3 is CASSSEFTLDGYTF. CDR3 DNA: TGTGCCAGCAGCTCCGAATTTACCCTCGATGGCTACACCTTC.

The sample holds a few counts of this clonotype. V and J are TRBV6-1 and TRBJ1-1; TRBD1 matches at 7 bases. The CDR3 extends over 18 amino acids. Germline V gene data show CDR1 as MNHNS and CDR2 as SASEGT. The V and J ends lost 7 bases and 1 base, in that order; junction bases with no gene match: 18. The CDR3 bases are TGTGCCAGCAACTTACGGGTGGGAGGAGGACAGGCGAACACTGAAGCTTTCTTT. Encoded protein: CASNLRVGGGQANTEAFF.

The rearrangement links TRBV14 to TRBJ1-1, with 7 bases aligning to TRBD1. Trimming removed 4 bases from V and 5 bases from J; junction bases left unmatched: 7. The germline V gene encodes CDR1 SGHDN and CDR2 FVKESK. This CDR3 is 14 amino acids long. CDR3 in DNA: TGTGCCAGCAGCCCTGAACAGGGGTGGACTGAAGCTTTCTTT. It is translated as CASSPEQGWTEAFF.

The gene calls are TRBV2 and TRBJ1-4; 7 bases agree with TRBD1. Per germline, CDR1 SNHLY and CDR2 FYNNEI. Unmatched junction bases numbered 5, after V lost 2 bases and J lost 8 bases. The CDR3 contains 14 residues. CDR3 nucleotide sequence: TGTGCCAGCAGTGAAAGGGGGCTGGGCGAAAAACTGTTTTTT. It translates to CASSERGLGEKLFF.

The genes are TRBV5-1 and TRBJ2-7; 9 bases map to TRBD1. The CDR3 is made up of 16 amino acids. CDR1 is SGHRS and CDR2 is YFSETQ in the germline V gene. The J segment lost 3 bases and the V segment lost 4 bases, leaving 11 bases of the junction unmatched. CDR3 protein: CASSRGQGSSSYEQYF. The CDR3 region has the DNA TGCGCCAGCAGCAGGGGACAGGGCTCCTCTAGCTACGAGCAGTACTTC.

The J gene is TRBJ2-1, the V gene TRBV11-2, with TRBD2 matching 14 bases. CDR1 and CDR2 from the germline V gene are SGHAT and FQNNGV. V lost 5 bases to trimming and J lost 8 bases; unmatched junction nucleotides: 11. This CDR3 contains 17 residues. The CDR3 loop is CASSPGLAGGVSDEQFF. CDR3 DNA: TGTGCCAGCAGCCCAGGACTAGCGGGGGGTGTAAGCGATGAGCAGTTCTTC.

This clonotype was counted a few times. The gene calls are TRBV27 and TRBJ2-4; unclear D gene. Germline V lookup: CDR1 MNHEY, CDR2 SMNVEV (reference sequence). The germline V and J ends were trimmed by 7 bases and 1 base, with 8 bases remaining between them. The CDR3 runs to 13 residues. The CDR3 loop reads CASTPRAKNIQYF. CDR3 coding DNA: TGTGCCAGCACCCCCCGGGCCAAAAACATTCAGTACTTC.

About this clonotype itself: Possible read error: a much larger clone is one base away. The chain links TRBV24-1 to TRBJ2-3, with a possible D match to TRBD1 (5 bases). Germline CDR1 and CDR2: KGHDR and SFDVKD. CDR3 length: 17 amino acids. Trimming cost V 5 bases and J 2 bases, with 19 bases left between them. CDR3 amino acids: CATSGSGPSRLTDTQYF. The DNA for the CDR3 is TGTGCCACCAGTGGTTCAGGGCCCTCCCGCCTCACAGATACGCAGTATTTT.

The chain uses TRBV12-3 or TRBV12-4 and TRBJ1-1; a weak D match, TRBD1 (5 bases). The CDR3 is made up of 16 amino acids. V dropped 7 bases and J dropped 0 bases, with 18 bases sitting between them. CDR3: CASTRDSGALNTEAFF. CDR3 bases: TGTGCCAGCACCAGAGACAGCGGGGCCCTGAACACTGAAGCTTTCTTT.

This clonotype was counted a few times. This sequence joins TRBV6-2 or TRBV6-3 and TRBJ2-7, with D possibly being TRBD1 or TRBD2 (6 bases each). The CDR3 is 16 amino acids. CDR1 is MNHEY, CDR2 SVGEGT, per germline. The V end was cut by 6 bases, the J end by 3 bases, with 21 bases between. The CDR3 protein is CASSAKGQRGDYEQYF. CDR3 DNA: TGTGCCAGCAGCGCAAAGGGACAAAGGGGGGACTACGAGCAGTACTTC.

This clonotype was seen a few times. V gene TRBV3-1 combines with J gene TRBJ2-3; D might be TRBD1 (6 bases). There are 15 residues in the CDR3. Germline CDR1 and CDR2: LGHDT and YNNKEL (reference sequence). The V end was cut by 3 bases, the J end by 1 base, with 11 bases between. CDR3 DNA sequence: TGTGCCAGCAGCCATCGGACAGCCCGCACAGATACGCAGTATTTT. Protein: CASSHRTARTDTQYF.

In the case of this clonotype: A much larger clone differs from this one at a single base, so this may be a read error. The V call is TRBV4-2, the J call TRBJ2-2; D unresolved. CDR3 size: 16 residues. Germline V gene data show CDR1 as LGHNA and CDR2 as YNFKEQ. The V gene lost 0 bases and the J gene lost 9 bases, with 17 bases spanning the gap. CDR3 nucleotide sequence: TGTGCCAGCAGCCAAGAGCTTTTGCGTTCGTACAGGGAGCTGTTTTTT. Translated, it gives CASSQELLRSYRELFF.

The V and J genes are TRBV15 and TRBJ2-1; D is perhaps TRBD1 or TRBD2 (5 bases each). This CDR3 has 17 residues. The V gene lost 1 base and the J gene lost 6 bases, with 19 bases spanning the gap. Germline CDR1 and CDR2: LNHNV and YYDKDF (reference sequence). CDR3 nucleotide sequence: TGTGCCACCAGCAGAGGTCCGGGACCAGCGGCTTCCAATGAGCAGTTCTTC. It specifies CATSRGPGPAASNEQFF.

In this sample, this clonotype turned up a few times. The chain couples TRBV20-1 to TRBJ1-1; no clear D gene. The CDR3 spans 12 residues. Germline CDR1 and CDR2: DFQATT and SNEGSKA (reference sequence). The V end lost 1 base, the J end lost 6 bases, and 9 bases lay between the germline ends. The CDR3 bases are TGCAGTGCTAGAGTCCAATGGGCTGAAGCTTTCTTT. As protein: CSARVQWAEAFF.

Concerning this clonotype: An end of the junction differs from the germline gene, which may be a read error. The chain carries TRBV7-2 and TRBJ1-4; a weak D match, TRBD1 (6 bases). The CDR3 spans 17 residues. CDR1 is SGHTA, CDR2 FQGNSA, per germline. Here the CDR3 reads CASSLLRGQGTNEELFF. The CDR3 DNA follows: TGTGCCAGCAGCTTACTAAGGGGCCAGGGGACTAATGAAGAACTGTTTTTT.

The rearrangement uses TRBV20-1 and TRBJ2-7, with D hard to call. TRBJ2-5 explains the end of the DNA better; the J call may be wrong. The CDR3 is 15 amino acids. Germline CDR1 and CDR2: DFQATT and SNEGSKA (reference sequence). The DNA for the CDR3 is TGCAGTGCACTCGAACGCGGCTGGTATGATGAGACCCAGTACTTC. Its protein is CSALERGWYDETQYF.

The V call is TRBV4-2, the J call TRBJ1-2; 7 bases agree with TRBD1. The CDR3 consists of 15 residues. Per germline, CDR1 LGHNA and CDR2 YNFKEQ. The trim removed 0 bases at V and 4 bases at J, leaving 5 bases unmatched. The CDR3 DNA follows: TGTGCCAGCAGCCAAGAGGACGGGACAGTCTATGGCTACACCTTC. It encodes CASSQEDGTVYGYTF.

This clonotype was observed many times. This chain uses TRBV10-3 with TRBJ2-5; TRBD2 matches 8 bases. Per germline, CDR1 ENHRY and CDR2 SYGVKD. The CDR3 spans 15 residues. J was trimmed by 4 bases and V by 7 bases; bases with no gene match: 11. For the CDR3, the DNA is TGTGCCATCAAGAACCCGGGGGGGCCTTTAGAGACCCAGTACTTC. Translating gives CAIKNPGGPLETQYF.

The chain is built from TRBV11-2 and TRBJ1-1; D unresolved. CDR3 size: 14 residues. The germline CDR1 and CDR2 sequences are SGHAT and FQNNGV. Deletions cut 4 bases from V and 5 bases from J, with 14 bases between. CDR3 nucleotides: TGTGCCAGCAGCTCCGGGCGGGGAAGGACTGAAGCTTTCTTT. It encodes CASSSGRGRTEAFF. Full variable domain (remainder filled in from reference TRBV11-2 and TRBJ1-1): EAGVAQSPRYKIIEKRQSVAFWCNPISGHATLYWYQQILGQGPKLLIQFQNNGVVDDSQLPKDRFSAERLKGVDSTLKIQPAKLEDSAVYLCASSSGRGRTEAFFGQGTRLTVV.

This rearrangement joins TRBV20-1 to TRBJ2-1; D tentatively fits TRBD1 or TRBD2 (5 bases each). V lost 6 bases to trimming and J lost 0 bases, with 15 bases between them. The CDR3 extends over 15 amino acids. Germline CDR1 DFQATT, CDR2 SNEGSKA (reference sequence). CDR3 protein: CSAARDPSSYNEQFF. DNA for the CDR3: TGCAGTGCGGCCCGGGACCCAAGCTCCTACAATGAGCAGTTCTTC.

This clonotype was observed a handful of times. V and J are TRBV29-1 and TRBJ1-4, with D unclear. Germline values: CDR1 SQVTM, CDR2 ANQGSEA. This CDR3 comprises 10 residues. V gave up 4 bases and J gave up 8 bases, with 5 bases separating them. In nucleotides, the CDR3 is TGCAGCGTTGGACAAGAAAAACTGTTTTTT. It encodes CSVGQEKLFF.

This clonotype was picked up a small number of times. The V and J genes are TRBV7-2 and TRBJ1-2, with no clear D. V was clipped by 2 bases and J by 3 bases, with 10 bases between them. CDR1 and CDR2 from the germline V gene are SGHTA and FQGNSA. The length of the CDR3 is 14 residues. The DNA of the CDR3 is TGTGCCAGCAGCTTAAGGAAGGCGGACTATGGCTACACCTTC. This codes for CASSLRKADYGYTF.

This clonotype was seen a single time. The rearrangement uses TRBV6-1 and TRBJ2-2, with 7 bases identical to TRBD1. V shed 8 bases, J shed 7 bases, and the junction held 4 bases outside the gene matches. This CDR3 has 12 residues. Germline V gene lookup returns CDR1 MNHNS and CDR2 SASEGT. CDR3 protein: CASPGQVGELFF. The CDR3 DNA reads as TGTGCCAGCCCCGGACAGGTCGGGGAGCTGTTTTTT.